The next 5 T cell receptor beta chains were all read from a single sample in a study of CD8+ T cells in alopecia areata listed by TCRdb under 2018. The treatment or condition label of this sample denotes: oral pan-JAK inhibitor, 5-10 mg twice daily. Libraries were constructed by the immunoSEQ multiplex PCR assay. To provide template for TCR sequencing, every sample had RNA extracted and reverse transcribed into cDNA. TCRdb provides this immuneACCESS table in a form limited to in-frame rearrangements. Some clones are lacking; in checked studies, under half of them reflect an unresolved V gene, and why the rest are absent is not known. This sample comprises 93,000 or so clones, under 90% of them detected only once. 8.5% to 14% of the sample is held by the ten biggest clonotypes. The sample here was CD8+ T cells sorted from blood, taken at approximately week 31, from a patient treated with tofacitinib. These receptors all stem from a human donor with alopecia areata.

The genes are TRBV27 and TRBJ2-7, with D unclear. Trimming removed 7 bases from V and 3 bases from J, with 13 bases in between. This CDR3 comprises 13 residues. CDR1 and CDR2 (germline): MNHEY, SMNVEV (reference sequence). The CDR3 region is CASTHAMGYEQYF. The CDR3 DNA follows: TGTGCCAGCACCCACGCCATGGGCTACGAGCAGTACTTC.

The genes are TRBV7-9 and TRBJ2-7; possibly TRBD2 for D (6 bases). V lost 5 bases and J 3 bases, leaving 20 bases between the germline ends. The CDR3 runs to 16 residues. Per the germline V gene, CDR1 is SEHNR and CDR2 is FQNEAQ (reference sequence). The CDR3: CASSQAGTPNFYEQYF. CDR3 sequence (DNA): TGTGCCAGCAGCCAAGCCGGGACTCCGAATTTCTACGAGCAGTACTTC.

The CDR3, as DNA: TGTGCCAGCAGTTACTCGAAGGGCCGAGGGAGCAATGAGCAGTTCTTC. Translated: CASSYSKGRGSNEQFF. The V gene is TRBV6-5, the J gene TRBJ2-1; TRBD2 might be the D (5 bases). V lost 0 bases and J lost 6, with 15 bases in between. CDR1 is MNHEY and CDR2 is SVGAGI in the germline V gene. This CDR3 has 16 residues.

Here the CDR3 reads CASSWTGSGNTIYF. CDR3 nucleotide sequence: TGTGCCAGCAGCTGGACAGGGTCTGGAAACACCATATATTTT. This chain links TRBV5-4 with TRBJ1-3; TRBD1 aligns across 8 bases. The CDR3 consists of 14 residues. CDR1 and CDR2 from the germline V gene are SGHNT and YYREEE (reference sequence). V lost 3 bases to trimming and J lost 1 base; unmatched junction nucleotides: 0.

This clone occurred once. V and J are TRBV9 and TRBJ1-5, with TRBD1 identical over 11 bases. CDR3 length: 13 amino acids. Germline trimming cut 3 bases from V and 8 bases from J; bases unmatched to any gene: 1. Germline V gene sequence: CDR1 SGDLS, CDR2 YYNGEE. The CDR3 sequence: CASSGTGGEPQHF. The CDR3 DNA follows: TGTGCCAGCAGCGGGACAGGGGGCGAGCCCCAGCATTTT.